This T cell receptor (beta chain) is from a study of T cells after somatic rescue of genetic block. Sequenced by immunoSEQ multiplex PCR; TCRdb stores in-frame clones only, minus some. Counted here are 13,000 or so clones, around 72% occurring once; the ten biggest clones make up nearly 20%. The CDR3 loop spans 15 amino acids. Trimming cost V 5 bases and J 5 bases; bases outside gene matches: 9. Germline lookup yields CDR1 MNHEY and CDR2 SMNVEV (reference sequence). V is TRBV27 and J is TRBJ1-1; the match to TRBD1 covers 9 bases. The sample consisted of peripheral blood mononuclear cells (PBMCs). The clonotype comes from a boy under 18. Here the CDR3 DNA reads TGTGCCAGCAGTCCAGTCGGACAGGGGCCTACTGAAGCTTTCTTT. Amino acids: CASSPVGQGPTEAFF.